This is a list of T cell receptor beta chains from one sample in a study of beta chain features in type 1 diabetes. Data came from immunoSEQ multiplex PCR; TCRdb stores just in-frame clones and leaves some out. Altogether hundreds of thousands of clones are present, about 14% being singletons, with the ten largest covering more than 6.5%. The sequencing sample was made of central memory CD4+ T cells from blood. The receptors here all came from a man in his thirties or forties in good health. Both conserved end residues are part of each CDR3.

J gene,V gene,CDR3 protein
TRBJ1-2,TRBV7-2,CASSPQTGSYGYTF
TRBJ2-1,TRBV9,CASSKSGGAHNEQFF
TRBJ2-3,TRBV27,CASSLFTGGLAGARDTQYF
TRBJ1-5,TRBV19,CASSIDAVYRPQHF
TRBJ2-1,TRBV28,CASSASGTSGRYEQFF
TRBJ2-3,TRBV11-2,CASSSEGQGTDTQYF
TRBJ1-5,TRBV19,CASSTSTTRGLSNQPQHF
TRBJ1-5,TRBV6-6,CAPLYSNQPQHF
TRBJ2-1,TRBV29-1,CSVGGVEQFF
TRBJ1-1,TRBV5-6,CASSLGAGLTEAFF
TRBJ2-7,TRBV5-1,CASSLGGSGAYEQYF
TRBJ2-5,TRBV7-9,CASSLGLREGEETQYF
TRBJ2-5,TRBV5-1,CASSPDGLAEQETQYF
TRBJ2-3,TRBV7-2,CASIGLATQYF